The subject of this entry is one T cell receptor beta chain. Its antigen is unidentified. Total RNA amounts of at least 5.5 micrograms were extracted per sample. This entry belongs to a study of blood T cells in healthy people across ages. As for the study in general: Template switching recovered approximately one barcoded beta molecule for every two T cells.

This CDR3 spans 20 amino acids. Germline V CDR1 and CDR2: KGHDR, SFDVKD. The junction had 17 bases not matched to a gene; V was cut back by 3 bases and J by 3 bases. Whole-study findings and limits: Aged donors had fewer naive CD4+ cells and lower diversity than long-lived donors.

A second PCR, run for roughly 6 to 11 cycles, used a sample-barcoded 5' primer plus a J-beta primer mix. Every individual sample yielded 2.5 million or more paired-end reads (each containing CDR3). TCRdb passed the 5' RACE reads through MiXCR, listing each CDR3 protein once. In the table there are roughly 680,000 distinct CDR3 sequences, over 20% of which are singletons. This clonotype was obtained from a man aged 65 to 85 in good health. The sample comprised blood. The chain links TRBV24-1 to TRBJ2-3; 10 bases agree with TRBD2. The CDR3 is CATSDNADERSGRITDTQYF. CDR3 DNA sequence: TGTGCCACCAGTGATAACGCCGACGAGCGTAGCGGGAGGATAACAGATACGCAGTATTTT.